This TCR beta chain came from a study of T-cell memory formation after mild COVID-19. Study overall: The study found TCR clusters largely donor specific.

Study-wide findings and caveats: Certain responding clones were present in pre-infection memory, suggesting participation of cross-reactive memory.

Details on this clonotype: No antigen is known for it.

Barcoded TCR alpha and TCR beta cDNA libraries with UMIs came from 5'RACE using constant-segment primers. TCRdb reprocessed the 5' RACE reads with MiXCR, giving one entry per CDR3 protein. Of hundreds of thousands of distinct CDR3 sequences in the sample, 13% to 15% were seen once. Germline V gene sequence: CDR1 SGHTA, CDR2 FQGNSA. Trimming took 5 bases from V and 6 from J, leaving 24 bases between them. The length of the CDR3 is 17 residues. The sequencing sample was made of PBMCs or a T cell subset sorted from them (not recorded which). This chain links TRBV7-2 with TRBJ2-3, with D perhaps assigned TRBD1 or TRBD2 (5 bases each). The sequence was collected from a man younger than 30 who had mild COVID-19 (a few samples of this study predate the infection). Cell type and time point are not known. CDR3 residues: CASSLRDPRRVWDTQYF. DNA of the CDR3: TGTGCCAGCAGCCTCCGGGACCCACGGAGAGTCTGGGATACGCAGTATTTT.